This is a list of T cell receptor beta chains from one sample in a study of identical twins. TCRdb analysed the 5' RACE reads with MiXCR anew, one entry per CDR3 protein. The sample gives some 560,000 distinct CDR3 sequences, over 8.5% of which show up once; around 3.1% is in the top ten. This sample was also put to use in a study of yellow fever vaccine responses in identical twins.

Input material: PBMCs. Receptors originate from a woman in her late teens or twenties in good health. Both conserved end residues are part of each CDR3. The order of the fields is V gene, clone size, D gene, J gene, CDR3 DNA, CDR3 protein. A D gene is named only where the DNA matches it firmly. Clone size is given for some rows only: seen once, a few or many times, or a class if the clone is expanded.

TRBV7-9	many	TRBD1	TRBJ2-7	TGTGCCAGCAGCCCTACAGGGGGCGCGTACGAGCAGTACTTC	CASSPTGGAYEQYF
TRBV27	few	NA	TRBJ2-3	TGTGCCAGCAGTTCCTTTAAAGATACGCAGTATTTT	CASSSFKDTQYF
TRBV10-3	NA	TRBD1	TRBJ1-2	TGTGCCATCAGTGCAGGGGGCGGCTACACCTTC	CAISAGGGYTF
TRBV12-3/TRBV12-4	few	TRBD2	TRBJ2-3	TGTGCCAGCAGTCCCCGGGGAGGGATTAGCACAGATACGCAGTATTTT	CASSPRGGISTDTQYF
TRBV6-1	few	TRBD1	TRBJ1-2	TGTGCCAGGATCCGGGACAGGTCTATAGCTAACTATGGCTACACCTTC	CARIRDRSIANYGYTF
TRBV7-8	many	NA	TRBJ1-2	TGTGCCAGCAGCCCTGGGCCTACCTATGGCTACACCTTC	CASSPGPTYGYTF
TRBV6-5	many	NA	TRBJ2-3	TGTGCCAGCAAAACGAGCACAGATACGCAGTATTTT	CASKTSTDTQYF
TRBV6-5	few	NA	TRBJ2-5	TGTGCCAGCAGTTACGGTAGGGGAAAGGAAGAGACCCAGTACTTC	CASSYGRGKEETQYF
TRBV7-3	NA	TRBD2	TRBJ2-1	TGTGCCAGCAGCTTAACAGGGGGACTAGCCGTTGAGCAGTTCTTC	CASSLTGGLAVEQFF
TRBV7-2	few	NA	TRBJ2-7	TGTGCCAGCAGCTCAATAGCGGCCTCCTACGAGCAGTACTTC	CASSSIAASYEQYF
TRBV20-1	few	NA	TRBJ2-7	TGCAGTGCTAGAGTTGTCGCAACCTACGAGCAGTACTTC	CSARVVATYEQYF
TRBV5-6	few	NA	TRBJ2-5	TGTGCCAGCAGCTCGGGCAGGGGAATAACGGAGACCCAGTACTTC	CASSSGRGITETQYF
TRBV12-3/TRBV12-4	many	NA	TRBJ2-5	TGTGCCAGCAGTTTAGCGGGGGCCGGAGAGACCCAGTACTTC	CASSLAGAGETQYF
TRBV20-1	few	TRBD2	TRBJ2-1	TGCAGTGCTAGCTTGGGGACTAGCGGGAGAGGGGAGCAGTTCTTC	CSASLGTSGRGEQFF
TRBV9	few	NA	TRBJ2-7	TGTGCCAGCACCCCGACAGGAAGCTCCTACGAGCAGTACTTC	CASTPTGSSYEQYF
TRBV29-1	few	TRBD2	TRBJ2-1	TGCAGCGTTGGCATCTTCGCTAGCGGGAACAATGAGCAGTTCTTC	CSVGIFASGNNEQFF
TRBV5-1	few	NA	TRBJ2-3	TGCGCCAGCAGCCCGAGCCGAGGGTGGGATACGCAGTATTTT	CASSPSRGWDTQYF
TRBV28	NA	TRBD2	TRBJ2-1	TGTGCCAGCAAGGGCGGGAGATCTCCCTACAATGAGCAGTTCTTC	CASKGGRSPYNEQFF
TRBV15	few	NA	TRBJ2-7	TGTGCCACCAGCAGAGAGTGGGGGTACGAGCAGTACTTC	CATSREWGYEQYF
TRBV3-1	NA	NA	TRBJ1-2	TGTGCCAGCACGGGCAGAATCGGCTACACCTTC	CASTGRIGYTF
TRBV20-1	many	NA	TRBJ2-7	TGCAGTGCTAGAGATTTGGGGGTGTTGTACGAGCAGTACTTC	CSARDLGVLYEQYF
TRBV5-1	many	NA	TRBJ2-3	TGCGCCAGCAGCTTGGGACTGAGCACAGATACGCAGTATTTT	CASSLGLSTDTQYF
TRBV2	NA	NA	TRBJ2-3	TGTGCCAGCAGTGAATTAGCAGGATCGCAGTATTTT	CASSELAGSQYF
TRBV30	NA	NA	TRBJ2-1	TGTGCCTCCCTCCTATACGGGGTGTCTGATGAGCAGTTCTTC	CASLLYGVSDEQFF
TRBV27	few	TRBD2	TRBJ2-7	TGTGCCACCTCCGGGACTAGCGGTTACGAGCAGTACTTC	CATSGTSGYEQYF
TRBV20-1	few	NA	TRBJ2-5	TGCAGTGCTAAGGACGCAGGGGAGACCCAGTACTTC	CSAKDAGETQYF
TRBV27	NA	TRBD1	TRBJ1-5	TGTGCCAGCAGACGGGCAGGGGGCCACAATCAGCCCCAGCATTTT	CASRRAGGHNQPQHF
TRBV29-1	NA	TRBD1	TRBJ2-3	TGCAGCGCGGACAGGGGGGCGGTAGATACGCAGTATTTT	CSADRGAVDTQYF
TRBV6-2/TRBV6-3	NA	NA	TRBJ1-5	TGTGCCAGCAGTTACCGATCGGGGTTCAATCAGCCCCAGCATTTT	CASSYRSGFNQPQHF
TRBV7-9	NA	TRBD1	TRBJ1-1	TGTGCCAGCAGCTTAGGGACAGGGCGTGACACTGAAGCTTTCTTT	CASSLGTGRDTEAFF
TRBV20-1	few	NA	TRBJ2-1	TGCAGTGCTAGAGAGAGGGGGAGGGTAACATACAATGAGCAGTTCTTC	CSARERGRVTYNEQFF
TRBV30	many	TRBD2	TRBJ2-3	TGTGCCTGGAGCCTAACTAGCGGGAGTTCCGATACGCAGTATTTT	CAWSLTSGSSDTQYF
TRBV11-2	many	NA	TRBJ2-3	TGTGCCAGCAGAAGACAGGGTCACGAGGGACTAGTAAGCACAGATACGCAGTATTTT	CASRRQGHEGLVSTDTQYF
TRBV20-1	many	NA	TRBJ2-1	TGCAGTGCTGCCGTCTCTGAGCAGTTCTTC	CSAAVSEQFF
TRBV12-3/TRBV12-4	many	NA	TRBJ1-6	TGTGCCAGCAGATCAGGAGGGGAATCACCCCTCCACTTT	CASRSGGESPLHF
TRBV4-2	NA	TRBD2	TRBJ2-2	TGTGCCAGCAGCCCAGGGAGGGGGCCGGTAGCGGGGGGCCGGCCCGATTTCACCGGGGAGCTGTTTTTT	CASSPGRGPVAGGRPDFTGELFF
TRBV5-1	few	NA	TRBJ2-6	TGCGCCAGCAGCTTGGCCGGACTGAACTCTGGGGCCAACGTCCTGACTTTC	CASSLAGLNSGANVLTF
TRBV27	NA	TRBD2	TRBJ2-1	TGTGCCAGCAGTTTTAGCGGGAGAAGCAATGAGCAGTTCTTC	CASSFSGRSNEQFF
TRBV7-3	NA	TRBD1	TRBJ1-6	TGTGCCAGGGGCCAGGACAGGGGGCGAGGTTCACCCCTCCACTTT	CARGQDRGRGSPLHF
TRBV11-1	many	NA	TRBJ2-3	TGTGCCAGCAGCGCCCAGGGTACGGGGGGCACAGATACGCAGTATTTT	CASSAQGTGGTDTQYF
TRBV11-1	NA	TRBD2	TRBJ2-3	TGTGCCAGCAGCTCAAACACCGGGACTAGCGGCCGCACAGATACGCAGTATTTT	CASSSNTGTSGRTDTQYF
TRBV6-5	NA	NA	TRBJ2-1	TGTGCCAGCAGTTACAGGAGGTCCTACAATGAGCAGTTCTTC	CASSYRRSYNEQFF
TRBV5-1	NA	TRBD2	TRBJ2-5	TGCGCCAGCAGCTTGGTTAGCGGGGGGGCGCAAGAGACCCAGTACTTC	CASSLVSGGAQETQYF
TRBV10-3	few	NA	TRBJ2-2	TGTGCCAGCACCCTTAGGCCGAACACCGGGGAGCTGTTTTTT	CASTLRPNTGELFF
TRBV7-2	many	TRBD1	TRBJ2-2	TGTGCCAGCAGCCCAGGGACAGGGGGGTCAACCGGGGAGCTGTTTTTT	CASSPGTGGSTGELFF
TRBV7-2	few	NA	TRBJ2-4	TGTGCCAGCAGCTTAGCGGACTTGCTAGCCAAAAACATTCAGTACTTC	CASSLADLLAKNIQYF
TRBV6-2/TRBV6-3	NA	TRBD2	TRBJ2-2	TGTGCCAGCAGTTCGCCTAGGGGGACTAGCTTCCGTCCCGGGGAGCTGTTTTTT	CASSSPRGTSFRPGELFF
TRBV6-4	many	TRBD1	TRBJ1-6	TGTGCCAGCATCCGGGACAGGGGAACGGGCTCACCCCTCCACTTT	CASIRDRGTGSPLHF
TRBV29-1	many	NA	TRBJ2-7	TGCAGCGTTGTAGGGGTTAAACCCTACGAGCAGTACTTC	CSVVGVKPYEQYF
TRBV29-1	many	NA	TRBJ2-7	TGCAGCGTCGGAGGCCCGATGTCGGGCGAGCAGTACTTC	CSVGGPMSGEQYF